Below are 10 T cell receptor beta chains sequenced from a single sample in a study of identical twins. TCRdb re-called the 5' RACE reads through MiXCR, storing one row per CDR3 protein. The sample includes about 210,000 distinct CDR3 sequences, around 10% of them seen just once. Sequenced material: memory (CD45RO+) T cells sorted from blood. Every receptor here comes from a woman under 30 in good health.

This clonotype has ten or more counts. CDR3 nucleotide sequence: TGCAGTGCTAGAGGGGTCTCCTACGAGCAGTACTTC. This translates into CSARGVSYEQYF. The chain has TRBV20-1 and TRBJ2-7, with unresolved D. The CDR3 is made up of 12 amino acids. The germline V gene has CDR1 DFQATT and CDR2 SNEGSKA (reference sequence). V was cut by 1 base and J by 0 bases, with 4 bases left in between.

The chain employs TRBV4-1 and TRBJ2-1; a weak D match, TRBD2 (5 bases). V gave up 0 bases and J gave up 6 bases, with 15 bases separating them. CDR1 MGHRA and CDR2 YSYEKL come from the germline V gene. The CDR3 is made up of 16 amino acids. The CDR3 nucleotides are TGCGCCAGCAGCCAAGATCTCGGAATCAGCGGCAATGAGCAGTTCTTC. Protein product: CASSQDLGISGNEQFF.

There are a few counts of this clonotype. The chain carries TRBV5-4 and TRBJ2-5; D is ambiguous. Trimming removed 3 bases at V and 2 bases at J, with 8 bases between. Germline V gene lookup returns CDR1 SGHNT and CDR2 YYREEE (reference sequence). The CDR3 is 13 residues long. CDR3 in amino acids: CASSSPGQETQYF. CDR3 nucleotide sequence: TGTGCCAGCAGCTCCCCGGGTCAAGAGACCCAGTACTTC. The full variable domain, rest sourced from reference TRBV5-4 and TRBJ2-5, is ETGVTQSPTHLIKTRGQQVTLRCSSQSGHNTVSWYQQALGQGPQFIFQYYREEENGRGNFPPRFSGLQFPNYSSELNVNALELDDSALYLCASSSPGQETQYFGPGTRLLVL.

The chain joins TRBV11-2 to TRBJ2-3; D ambiguous. Per germline, CDR1 SGHAT and CDR2 FQNNGV. The ends were cut back, 5 bases at V and 8 bases at J, with 8 bases in the middle. This CDR3 region has 11 residues. CDR3 DNA sequence: TGTGCCAGCAGCCTTAGTGTTACGCAGTATTTT. Amino acid sequence: CASSLSVTQYF.

The V call is TRBV10-2, the J call TRBJ2-3; 7 bases are a match to TRBD2. The CDR3 has 14 residues. The trim removed 5 bases at V and 5 bases at J, leaving 7 bases unmatched. Germline V gene lookup returns CDR1 WSHSY and CDR2 SAAADI. This chain's CDR3 is CASSWAGVGDTQYF. The CDR3 nucleotides read TGCGCCAGCAGTTGGGCGGGAGTCGGAGATACGCAGTATTTT.

This clonotype has at least ten counts. V usage is TRBV20-1 and J usage is TRBJ2-3; D remains ambiguous. CDR3 length equals 13 residues. The germline gives CDR1 DFQATT, CDR2 SNEGSKA (reference sequence). V lost 5 bases to trimming and J lost 5 bases, with 14 bases between them. DNA of the CDR3: TGCAGTGCTGGGCCTAGTGACATAGATACGCAGTATTTT. This encodes CSAGPSDIDTQYF.

The rearrangement joins TRBV11-2 to TRBJ2-5, with D hard to call. The CDR3 loop spans 12 amino acids. Deletions cut 5 bases from V and 4 bases from J, with 8 bases between. Germline CDR1 is SGHAT and CDR2 is FQNNGV. Here the CDR3 reads CASSIGRETQYF. The DNA of the CDR3 is TGTGCCAGCAGCATAGGAAGAGAGACCCAGTACTTC.

The chain links TRBV20-1 to TRBJ2-1; D not certain. Trimming stripped 7 bases from V and 8 bases from J, with 21 bases between. Germline assignment: CDR1 DFQATT and CDR2 SNEGSKA (reference sequence). There are 14 residues in the CDR3. The CDR3 protein is CSVKAAPNGDEQFF. CDR3 DNA: TGCAGTGTTAAGGCAGCACCGAACGGAGATGAGCAGTTCTTC.

This clonotype was detected only a few times. In DNA, the CDR3 is TGTGCCAGCAGGAAGACAGGGGGCGAGTACGAGCAGTACTTC. It encodes CASRKTGGEYEQYF. This rearrangement joins TRBV12-3 or TRBV12-4 to TRBJ2-7, with 10 nucleotides matching TRBD1. CDR3 length: 14 residues. V shed 6 bases and J 4 bases; nucleotides not matched to a gene: 6.

This clonotype was counted many times. The CDR3: CASTYGGGAEAFF. The CDR3 DNA reads as TGTGCCAGCACCTACGGGGGGGGTGCTGAAGCTTTCTTT. The chain uses TRBV12-3 or TRBV12-4 and TRBJ1-1, with D possibly TRBD1 on 5 matching bases. Trimming took 7 bases from V and 6 from J, leaving 15 bases between them. CDR3 length: 13 amino acids.